Below are 19 T cell receptor beta chains sequenced from a single sample in a study of blood T cells in healthy people across ages. The authors ran a second PCR of about 6 to 11 cycles using a sample-barcoded 5' primer and a J-beta primer mix. TCRdb called the 5' RACE reads again in MiXCR, with one record for every CDR3 protein. The table shows hundreds of thousands of distinct CDR3 sequences, with roughly three fifths occurring only once. The sample was blood. These receptor sequences come from a man aged 35-49 years in good health.

This clonotype was observed once. The rearrangement joins TRBV28 to TRBJ2-7, with TRBD2 matching 13 bases. Germline V lookup: CDR1 MDHEN, CDR2 SYDVKM. The J segment lost 7 bases and the V segment lost 6 bases, leaving 3 bases of the junction unmatched. The CDR3 is made up of 13 amino acids. The CDR3 here is CASSWGLAGEQYF. The CDR3 coding sequence is TGTGCCAGCAGCTGGGGACTAGCGGGGGAGCAGTACTTC. Together with reference TRBV28 and TRBJ2-7, the CDR3 gives the full variable domain: DVKVTQSSRYLVKRTGEKVFLECVQDMDHENMFWYRQDPGLGLRLIYFSYDVKMKEKGDIPEGYSVSREKKERFSLILESASTNQTSMYLCASSWGLAGEQYFGPGTRLTVT.

As to this clonotype: At one of its ends the junction is not consistent with the germline gene, which may arise from a read error. This sequence joins TRBV28 and TRBJ2-5, with D maybe TRBD1 (6 bases). CDR1 MDHEN and CDR2 SYDVKM come from the germline V gene. CDR3 length: 14 residues. CDR3 region: CASKRDTRRETRYF. The CDR3 bases are TGTGCCAGCAAACGGGACACCCGTAGGGAGACCCGGTACTTC.

V and J are TRBV4-1 and TRBJ1-1; D uncertain. This CDR3 spans 14 amino acids. From germline, CDR1 is MGHRA and CDR2 YSYEKL. Trimming pared 4 bases from V and 3 bases from J, leaving 12 bases between. CDR3 in DNA: TGCGCCAGCAGCCCACGCCTAAAGGACACTGAAGCTTTCTTT. Amino acid sequence: CASSPRLKDTEAFF.

This clonotype was counted at least ten times. V gene TRBV20-1 combines with J gene TRBJ2-7; D is ambiguous. Germline CDR1 and CDR2: DFQATT and SNEGSKA (reference sequence). V was pared by 5 bases and J by 1 base, with 18 bases between. The CDR3 spans 15 residues. The CDR3 DNA reads as TGCAGTGCTTCCCCTATCGGCTCGTTATCCTACGAGCAGTACTTC. Translated, it gives CSASPIGSLSYEQYF.

Only a few counts were recorded for this clonotype. J is TRBJ2-4 and V is TRBV28, with D hard to call. With 3 bases removed from V and 0 bases from J, the gap between germline ends came to 12 bases. Germline CDR1 MDHEN, CDR2 SYDVKM. This CDR3 is 16 amino acids long. For the CDR3, the DNA is TGTGCCAGCAGTTTGTCGCTACTGCTAGCCAAAAACATTCAGTACTTC. This gives the protein CASSLSLLLAKNIQYF.

The chain joins TRBV4-2 to TRBJ2-7; possibly TRBD2 for D (5 bases). Trimming cost V 3 bases and J 1 base, with 13 bases left between them. Germline V gene sequence: CDR1 LGHNA, CDR2 YNFKEQ. The CDR3 consists of 15 residues. CDR3 nucleotide sequence: TGTGCCAGCAGCCATAGAGCCCGGGGTTCCTACGAGCAGTACTTC. Its protein product is CASSHRARGSYEQYF.

In nucleotides, the CDR3 is TGCAGTGCTAGAGATCTCGTGGGAACCCTGGGGGGCTACACCTTC. It is translated as CSARDLVGTLGGYTF. The genes are TRBV20-1 and TRBJ1-2, with D hard to call. V was clipped by 0 bases and J by 8 bases, with 19 bases between them. This CDR3 spans 15 amino acids. Germline CDR1 reads DFQATT; CDR2 reads SNEGSKA (reference sequence).

The V gene is TRBV5-5, the J gene TRBJ2-2, with TRBD2 matching 7 bases. Germline V gene data show CDR1 as SGHKS and CDR2 as YYEKEE (reference sequence). J gave up 3 bases and V 1 base, and 3 bases lay outside the gene matches. The CDR3 runs 15 residues. The CDR3 DNA follows: TGTGCCAGCAGCTTGTCGGCGGGAGACACCGGGGAGCTGTTTTTT. This translates into CASSLSAGDTGELFF.

The chain carries TRBV10-3 and TRBJ2-1; D ambiguous. CDR1 and CDR2 (germline): ENHRY, SYGVKD. V lost 4 bases and J lost 4, with 14 bases in between. The CDR3 runs 15 residues. CDR3 residues: CAISGVRALYNEQFF. The CDR3 nucleotides read TGTGCCATCAGTGGAGTGCGAGCGCTGTACAATGAGCAGTTCTTC.

The table lists this clonotype with a count of one. This chain connects TRBV6-5 to TRBJ1-2; D might be TRBD1 (6 bases). This CDR3 has 16 residues. The germline V and J ends were trimmed by 7 bases and 6 bases, with 24 bases remaining between them. The germline CDR1 and CDR2 sequences are MNHEY and SVGAGI. In DNA form, the CDR3 reads TGTGCCAGCACCGACCCCGGGGGGGCTGGCGACGATGGCTACACCTTC. The encoded protein is CASTDPGGAGDDGYTF.

This clonotype was observed a handful of times. The V gene is TRBV10-3, the J gene TRBJ1-4; D gene ambiguous. In germline, CDR1 is ENHRY, CDR2 SYGVKD. V lost 6 bases, J lost 4 bases, and 21 bases lay in between. The CDR3 has 17 amino acids. CDR3 DNA sequence: TGTGCCATCAGCGAAAACCCGTATAGCAGATTTAATGAAAAACTGTTTTTT. Its translation: CAISENPYSRFNEKLFF.

V is TRBV25-1 and J is TRBJ2-5; D possibly corresponds to TRBD1 (6 bases). The DNA end is a closer match to TRBJ2-7, so the J assignment may be wrong. CDR1 MGHDK and CDR2 SYGVNS come from the germline V gene. The CDR3 is 15 residues long. The CDR3 region is CASSDPRGDLDEQYF. Here the CDR3 DNA reads TGTGCCAGCAGTGATCCCAGGGGCGACCTGGACGAGCAGTACTTC.

The chain links TRBV27 to TRBJ2-1; D may be TRBD1 or TRBD2 (5 bases each). The V gene's germline CDR1 is MNHEY and CDR2 SMNVEV (reference sequence). Trimming stripped 8 bases from V and 3 bases from J, with 17 bases between. The CDR3 has 15 residues. The CDR3 protein is CASCAGTEGYNEQFF. CDR3 coding DNA: TGTGCCAGCTGCGCCGGGACGGAAGGCTACAATGAGCAGTTCTTC.

V usage is TRBV3-1 and J usage is TRBJ2-7; D unresolved. V was shortened by 1 base and J by 7 bases, with 17 bases between the two germline ends. Germline V gene data show CDR1 as LGHDT and CDR2 as YNNKEL (reference sequence). CDR3 size: 15 residues. CDR3 bases: TGTGCCAGCAGCCAAGGGGTTCCGCCGGTGGGGGAGCAGTACTTC. Its translation is CASSQGVPPVGEQYF.

This chain connects TRBV6-5 to TRBJ1-2, with 7 nucleotides matching TRBD1. The CDR3 length is 19 residues. Germline V gene sequence: CDR1 MNHEY, CDR2 SVGAGI. Trimming removed 0 bases from V and 2 bases from J; junction bases left unmatched: 15. The CDR3 DNA is TGTGCCAGCAGTTACTCGAGGATCTCGGCCAGGGGGTTGAACTATGGCTACACCTTC. It specifies CASSYSRISARGLNYGYTF.

Points on this clonotype: A junction end diverges from the germline sequence, so it may reflect a read error. V gene TRBV7-9 combines with J gene TRBJ1-4, with D possibly matching TRBD1 (5 bases). Germline assignment: CDR1 SEHNR and CDR2 FQNEAQ (reference sequence). CDR3 length equals 14 residues. CDR3 nucleotide sequence: TGTGCCAACAGCTTGGGACGGTCTAATGAAAAACTGTTTTTT. Amino acids: CANSLGRSNEKLFF.

The V gene is TRBV27, the J gene TRBJ1-2; D remains unclear. There are 16 residues in the CDR3. CDR1 and CDR2 (germline): MNHEY, SMNVEV (reference sequence). V lost 0 bases, J lost 0 bases, and 11 bases lay in between. CDR3 region: CASSLSSYSPNYGYTF. For the CDR3, the DNA is TGTGCCAGCAGTTTATCTTCGTACAGCCCTAACTATGGCTACACCTTC.

There are a few counts of this clonotype. This rearrangement joins TRBV12-3 or TRBV12-4 to TRBJ2-7; 10 bases are shared with TRBD2. CDR3 length: 15 residues. With 5 bases clipped from V and 2 bases from J, the junction kept 6 bases outside the gene matches. The CDR3 bases are TGTGCCAGCAGTCCGGGACTAGCGTCTGCCTACGAGCAGTACTTC. Residues: CASSPGLASAYEQYF.

This chain uses TRBV11-2 with TRBJ2-5, with a weak D call TRBD2 (5 bases). Germline CDR1 and CDR2: SGHAT and FQNNGV. Trimming removed 0 bases at V and 6 bases at J, with 14 bases between. The CDR3 runs to 15 residues. The CDR3 DNA sequence: TGTGCCAGCAGCTTAGAACTAGGCCAAGGACAGACCCAGTACTTC. It yields the protein CASSLELGQGQTQYF.